Following are 25 T cell receptor beta chains from one sample sequenced in a study of CD8 T cells in ankylosing spondylitis. These TCRs' antigens remain unknown. Overall study results and limits: Ankylosing spondylitis blood seemed to carry a telltale TCR beta motif made of eight highly homologous variants.

A single record per CDR3 protein comes from TCRdb applying MiXCR to the 5' RACE reads. The sample has over 700,000 distinct CDR3 sequences, under 20% seen once. Input material: blood, either unsorted or a sorted T cell fraction (not recorded which). The receptor set was obtained from a male donor with ankylosing spondylitis.

This clonotype has a handful of counts. The gene calls are TRBV12-3 or TRBV12-4 and TRBJ1-1, with D maybe TRBD1 (5 bases). This CDR3 has 14 amino acids. V shed 6 bases and J shed 4 bases, with 15 bases lying between them. The CDR3, as DNA: TGTGCCAGCAGCATGGGGGTTAGGGGCACTGAAGCTTTCTTT. It encodes CASSMGVRGTEAFF.

V gene TRBV20-1 combines with J gene TRBJ2-2, with TRBD2 as a possible D gene (7 bases). V was clipped by 0 bases and J by 6 bases, with 11 bases between them. The CDR3 loop spans 14 amino acids. CDR1 is DFQATT, CDR2 SNEGSKA, per germline (reference sequence). The CDR3 reads CSARDGGGPGELFF. Here the CDR3 DNA reads TGCAGTGCTAGAGATGGGGGGGGGCCCGGGGAGCTGTTTTTT.

The chain couples TRBV11-2 to TRBJ2-6; 8 bases align to TRBD1. This CDR3 is 19 amino acids long. V was pared by 6 bases and J by 0 bases, with 13 bases of the junction left unmatched. Germline V gives CDR1 SGHAT, CDR2 FQNNGV. The CDR3 reads CASRDRVQTTPSGANVLTF. CDR3 DNA: TGTGCCAGCAGGGACAGGGTACAGACTACACCCTCTGGGGCCAACGTCCTGACTTTC.

J is TRBJ2-7 and V is TRBV25-1; no definite D call. The CDR3 covers 12 residues. Trimming took 6 bases from V and 3 from J, leaving 9 bases between them. Germline-derived CDR1 and CDR2 are MGHDK and SYGVNS. The CDR3 DNA reads as TGTGCCAGCAGAGCTGAGAACTACGAGCAGTACTTC. This codes for CASRAENYEQYF.

The table lists this clonotype with many counts. The gene calls are TRBV12-3 or TRBV12-4 and TRBJ2-5; 12 nucleotides match TRBD2. V lost 3 bases and J lost 1; bases outside the gene matches: 9. This CDR3 region has 18 residues. The CDR3 loop reads CASSLASGLAGSQETQYF. Here the CDR3 DNA reads TGTGCCAGCAGTTTGGCCTCGGGACTAGCGGGTTCCCAAGAGACCCAGTACTTC.

This clonotype turned up a few times. DNA of the CDR3: TGTGCCAGCAGCGTCGTGGAGCAGGGTAGAGGTACGCAGTATTTT. It encodes CASSVVEQGRGTQYF. The chain uses TRBV9 and TRBJ2-3, with D maybe TRBD1 (5 bases). This CDR3 has 15 amino acids. The germline V gene encodes CDR1 SGDLS and CDR2 YYNGEE. V dropped 2 bases and J dropped 8 bases, with 18 bases sitting between them.

The chain combines TRBV7-9 with TRBJ2-3; 9 bases agree with TRBD1. CDR1 and CDR2 from the germline V gene are SEHNR and FQNEAQ (reference sequence). This CDR3 comprises 16 residues. The V gene end was trimmed by 0 bases and the J gene end by 4 bases; junction bases not matched to a gene: 5. CDR3 region: CASSLARGQGADTQYF. In DNA form, the CDR3 reads TGTGCCAGCAGCTTAGCCCGGGGACAGGGTGCAGATACGCAGTATTTT. The variable domain in full, completed from reference TRBV7-9 and TRBJ2-3, reads DTGVSQNPRHKITKRGQNVTFRCDPISEHNRLYWYRQTLGQGPEFLTYFQNEAQLEKSRLLSDRFSAERPKGSFSTLEIQRTEQGDSAMYLCASSLARGQGADTQYFGPGTRLTVL.

The chain has TRBV7-8 and TRBJ2-1, with 12 nucleotides matching TRBD2. The germline V gene has CDR1 SGHVS and CDR2 FQNEAQ. The CDR3 is 15 residues long. Trimming cost V 9 bases and J 7 bases; bases outside gene matches: 10. The CDR3, as DNA: TGTGCCAGTGGAGGGGGACTAGCGGGTGGTAATGAGCAGTTCTTC. As protein: CASGGGLAGGNEQFF.

This clonotype has a count of ten or more. The V call is TRBV12-3 or TRBV12-4, the J call TRBJ2-3, with 11 bases that match TRBD2. V shed 3 bases, J shed 3 bases, and the junction held 8 bases outside the gene matches. CDR3 size: 17 residues. CDR3: CASSFSGTSGYTDTQYF. Written as DNA, the CDR3 is TGTGCCAGCAGTTTCTCCGGGACTAGCGGTTATACAGATACGCAGTATTTT.

At least ten counts were recorded for this clonotype. This chain joins TRBV20-1 and TRBJ1-1, with D unclear. Germline assignment: CDR1 DFQATT and CDR2 SNEGSKA (reference sequence). The CDR3 consists of 14 residues. Between the trimmed V and J ends, which lost 0 bases and 5 bases, there was a span of 13 bases. The CDR3 loop reads CSARDLHRGTEAFF. The CDR3 region has the DNA TGCAGTGCTAGAGACCTCCACAGAGGAACTGAAGCTTTCTTT.

The table lists this clonotype with a few counts. This chain connects TRBV7-6 to TRBJ2-1, with D tentatively TRBD2 (6 bases). The CDR3 totals 14 residues. Looked up from germline, CDR1 is SGHVS and CDR2 is FNYEAQ. V was shortened by 4 bases and J by 5 bases, with 12 bases between the two germline ends. The chain's CDR3 is CASSWDSGNNEQFF. CDR3 sequence (DNA): TGTGCCAGCAGCTGGGACTCGGGCAACAATGAGCAGTTCTTC.

This clonotype was found a few times. J is TRBJ1-1 and V is TRBV12-3 or TRBV12-4; TRBD1 aligns across 9 bases. The CDR3 is made up of 15 amino acids. V lost 6 bases to trimming and J lost 4 bases; unmatched junction nucleotides: 9. The CDR3 spells CASRPWTGDGTEAFF. The CDR3 DNA follows: TGTGCCAGCAGGCCCTGGACAGGGGATGGCACTGAAGCTTTCTTT.

The chain is built from TRBV7-2 and TRBJ2-7, with TRBD1 matching over 9 bases. This CDR3 has 16 residues. CDR1 and CDR2 (germline): SGHTA, FQGNSA. V was clipped by 0 bases and J by 6 bases; unmatched bases: 9. The CDR3 sequence: CASSLAGQGPQSEQYF. As DNA, the CDR3 is TGTGCCAGCAGCTTAGCGGGACAGGGACCTCAATCCGAGCAGTACTTC. The full variable domain, its missing parts supplied by reference TRBV7-2 and TRBJ2-7, is GAGVSQSPSNKVTEKGKDVELRCDPISGHTALYWYRQSLGQGLEFLIYFQGNSAPDKSGLPSDRFSAERTGGSVSTLTIQRTQQEDSAVYLCASSLAGQGPQSEQYFGPGTRLTVT.

As DNA, the CDR3 is TGCGCCAGCAATAAGGAGAACACCGGGGAGCTGTTTTTT. This encodes CASNKENTGELFF. The chain joins TRBV5-1 to TRBJ2-2; D not certain. This CDR3 is 13 amino acids long. Trimming took 6 bases from V and 1 from J, leaving 7 bases between them. The germline V gene encodes CDR1 SGHRS and CDR2 YFSETQ.

This clonotype came up a few times. This chain connects TRBV9 to TRBJ2-1; D gene unclear. Trimming cost V 0 bases and J 0 bases, with 7 bases left between them. CDR3 length equals 15 residues. Looked up from germline, CDR1 is SGDLS and CDR2 is YYNGEE. The CDR3 DNA follows: TGTGCCAGCAGCGTAGAGCTTAGCTCCTACAATGAGCAGTTCTTC. Translation: CASSVELSSYNEQFF.

This clonotype was found a few times. The V and J genes are TRBV5-1 and TRBJ2-1; 7 bases map to TRBD1. Germline loops: CDR1 SGHRS, CDR2 YFSETQ. J lost 8 bases, V lost 2 bases, and 4 bases had no gene match. This CDR3 has 13 residues. CDR3 coding DNA: TGCGCCAGCAGCTTTGACAGGGTCGATGAGCAGTTCTTC. Its translation is CASSFDRVDEQFF. Variable domain in full (rest from reference TRBV5-1 and TRBJ2-1): KAGVTQTPRYLIKTRGQQVTLSCSPISGHRSVSWYQQTPGQGLQFLFEYFSETQRNKGNFPGRFSGRQFSNSRSEMNVSTLELGDSALYLCASSFDRVDEQFFGPGTRLTVL.

This clonotype was seen a handful of times. The CDR3, as DNA: TGCGCCAGCAGCCAAGATTCAGCGGGAGGGCCTTTCGGGGAGCTGTTTTTT. It specifies CASSQDSAGGPFGELFF. This rearrangement joins TRBV4-3 to TRBJ2-2; 10 bases match TRBD2. Germline V lookup: CDR1 LGHNA, CDR2 YSLEER. The CDR3 is 17 amino acids. V trimming: 0 bases; J trimming: 7 bases; junction bases outside the gene matches: 8.

This clonotype was counted only a few times. The chain couples TRBV7-9 to TRBJ2-3, with D perhaps TRBD2 (6 bases). V lost 1 base and J 4 bases, leaving 9 bases between the germline ends. The CDR3 runs to 14 residues. Germline V CDR1 and CDR2: SEHNR, FQNEAQ (reference sequence). The CDR3 here is CASSLGAGPDTQYF. The CDR3 DNA is TGTGCCAGCAGCTTAGGTGCGGGGCCAGATACGCAGTATTTT.

CDR3 protein: CASSLVFGGVGETQYF. The DNA of the CDR3 is TGTGCCAGCAGTTTAGTATTCGGGGGTGTTGGAGAGACCCAGTACTTC. This chain links TRBV12-3 or TRBV12-4 with TRBJ2-5; possibly TRBD2 for D (6 bases). There are 16 residues in the CDR3. V was trimmed by 1 base and J by 4 bases, leaving 16 bases between them.

This clonotype was detected only a few times. The chain uses TRBV6-1 and TRBJ2-1; 7 bases agree with TRBD2. The trim removed 8 bases at V and 0 bases at J, leaving 10 bases unmatched. This CDR3 region has 16 residues. Germline assignment: CDR1 MNHNS and CDR2 SASEGT. CDR3 sequence: CASQTPGGSSYNEQFF. As DNA, the CDR3 is TGTGCCAGCCAAACTCCAGGCGGGAGCTCCTACAATGAGCAGTTCTTC.

This chain links TRBV19 with TRBJ1-1; possible D gene TRBD1, 6 bases. The CDR3 runs to 13 residues. V gave up 5 bases and J gave up 5 bases, with 12 bases separating them. Per the germline V gene, CDR1 is LNHDA and CDR2 is SQIVND (reference sequence). The CDR3 region has the DNA TGTGCCAGTAGTTATGGGGGCATAACTGAAGCTTTCTTT. Translation: CASSYGGITEAFF.

This clonotype has a handful of counts. The chain combines TRBV2 with TRBJ2-7; TRBD2 is a possible D gene (6 bases). Germline V gene data show CDR1 as SNHLY and CDR2 as FYNNEI. Trimming stripped 8 bases from V and 7 bases from J, with 18 bases between. There are 13 residues in the CDR3. The CDR3 DNA follows: TGTGCCAGCGTAGTCTCGCCTGCGGGGGAGCAGTACTTC. Its protein is CASVVSPAGEQYF.

The sample holds a few counts of this clonotype. This sequence joins TRBV5-1 and TRBJ2-7, with 7 bases identical to TRBD1. The CDR3 is 13 amino acids. Germline loops: CDR1 SGHRS, CDR2 YFSETQ. Germline trimming cut 5 bases from V and 3 bases from J; bases unmatched to any gene: 5. CDR3 loop: CASRETGNYEQYF. In nucleotides, the CDR3 is TGCGCCAGCAGGGAGACAGGGAACTACGAGCAGTACTTC.

V and J are TRBV14 and TRBJ2-1; 7 bases line up with TRBD2. Losses at the gene ends were 1 base for V and 15 bases for J; bases not matched to a gene: 9. This CDR3 spans 13 amino acids. The germline gives CDR1 SGHDN, CDR2 FVKESK. For the CDR3, the DNA is TGTGCCAGCAGCCAAGCGCCTAGCGGTAGGCGGTTCTTC. Translated: CASSQAPSGRRFF.

This chain joins TRBV27 and TRBJ2-7, with 9 bases that match TRBD2. Trimming removed 5 bases from V and 4 bases from J; junction bases left unmatched: 12. CDR1 and CDR2 (germline): MNHEY, SMNVEV (reference sequence). The CDR3 runs to 16 residues. CDR3 in amino acids: CASSRNSGSRGYEQYF. CDR3 bases: TGTGCCAGCAGTCGAAATAGCGGGAGCAGGGGGTACGAGCAGTACTTC.